This TCR beta chain appears in the sequencing data of a study of cytomegalovirus exposure and HLA in healthy donors (dated by TCRdb to 2016 to 2017). About the study as a whole: In an earlier analysis of around 540 of the donors, 250 to 300 Gb of sequence data and 117 million unique TCR beta sequences from about 190 million T cells were reported. A later analysis re-analyzed previously published TCR beta repertoires from hundreds of donors and added high-resolution HLA genotyping to study TCR occurrence patterns. Donor age, sex, ethnicity and CMV serostatus were compiled alongside the repertoire data. The genetic ancestry cluster associated with self-reported Caucasian donors included 80% to 90% of the approximately 410 genotyped donors. HLA typing included class I and class II loci at four-digit resolution. All discovery cohort repertoires had been generated on a single sequencing platform. Among a few hundred genotyped donors of the cohort, an average of 235,054 unique TCR beta nucleotide sequences were sequenced per donor, roughly 20% of them non-productive. Roughly 5 DR-DQ haplotypes were handled as single units for association and clustering, since linkage in the cohort was strong. The study profiled the T cell repertoires of 550 to 700 subjects by immunosequencing and related them to cytomegalovirus serostatus. An early release that covered some 640 HLA-typed donors contained 300 to 350 gigabases of sequencing data and 65 million to 100 million unique TCR sequences. Rather than drawing on any new phenotypic data, the later analysis identified candidate immune exposures from TCR beta sequences and the way those sequences occurred across donors. Genome-wide SNP genotypes for about 65% of the roughly 670 donors were used in a later genetic analysis, which treated that subset as a discovery cohort. In an earlier analysis of more than 550 of the donors, high-throughput TCR beta sequencing was used to judge whether each TCR beta V gene segment behaved as functional or pseudogenic. The study was designed to test whether signatures of past pathogen exposure could be identified by cataloging public T cell receptors. To predict cytomegalovirus infection status, the study brought together high-throughput TCR immunosequencing, statistical association of individual TCRs with disease status, and machine learning. In addition to the first cohort of hundreds of subjects, a separate validation cohort of over 90 different subjects was used. Typing coverage varied by locus: roughly 629-630 donors for A, B, C, DRB1 and DQB1; approximately 500 for DQA1; over 600 for DPA1; 400 to 480 for DPB1.

V drops 1 base and J drops 3 bases, leaving 6 bases in between. From the cysteine through the phenylalanine, the CDR3 covers 13 amino acids. The read is trimmed to its CDR3 DNA, 39 bases read in frame from base 1. Reading the germline V gene (reference sequence) gives CDR1 GTSNPN and CDR2 SVGIG. Notes on this clone: The antigen it binds to is not known. Base qualities are missing; no much larger clone stands one base away.

Libraries came from the immunoSEQ multiplex PCR assay. A mixture of 60 forward primers for TCR Vbeta segments and 13 reverse primers for TCR Jbeta segments was used in the multiplex PCR. Amplification of the CDR3 region of rearranged TCR beta genes was performed with a multiplex PCR assay on genomic DNA. The Illumina HiSeq System was used to sequence the amplified TCR beta libraries as 87-base-pair reads. The authors' pipeline ran thus. In a later analysis, tens of millions of unique TCR beta chains were counted across the 500 to 850 repertoires, and approximately 9.9 million of these chains were shared by at least two donors. Raw reads were error-corrected and collapsed into unique sequences by a nearest-neighbor algorithm in which closely related sequences were merged to remove PCR and sequencing errors. Alignment of CDR3 sequences to IMGT reference sequences was used to assign V, D and J gene segments. For a sequence to be retained, a match of at least six nucleotides to both a V gene segment and a J gene segment was required. Rearrangements were called productive when the CDR3 lacked stop codons and stayed in frame with V and J; all others were non-productive. Following IMGT convention, CDR3 was defined as the stretch from the second conserved V-encoded cysteine up to the conserved J-encoded phenylalanine. The earlier analysis of 587 of the donors excluded sequences that lacked an unambiguous match to a single V gene segment. In an earlier analysis of 500 to 750 of the donors, V segments were called functional above 56.7% productive rearrangements and were called segregating when the between-donor standard deviation exceeded 5%. A statistical classification framework was built to diagnose cytomegalovirus status from the catalog of TCR beta chain sequences. A later analysis assigned V and J genes by comparing TCR nucleotide sequences with IMGT/GENE-DB human TR gene sequences. In a later analysis, CDR3 sequences and most-parsimonious VDJ recombination scenarios were assigned using the TCRdist pipeline. A later analysis defined each TCR beta chain by its CDR3 amino acid sequence plus V-gene family, and excluded reads lacking a unique V-gene family. As a way to deal with suspected cross-contamination and a sequencing artifact, a later analysis dropped 640 or so nucleotide sequences that were highly shared and had low generation probability. In a later analysis, a clonal expansion index was calculated for each public chain from normalized within-repertoire ranks of inferred template counts. In a later analysis, generation probabilities were computed using a VDJ recombination model fitted to out-of-frame rearrangements, and the results were checked against IGoR. In a later analysis, TCR-TCR, TCR-HLA and TCR-CMV co-occurrence was scored with hypergeometric tests, and a repertoire-size bias correction was applied to TCR pairs. To estimate false discovery rates, a later analysis permuted the HLA or CMV assignments 20 times. In a later analysis, co-occurring TCRs were grouped with DBSCAN, and TCRdist sequence similarity was added when clustering was performed within HLA-allele-positive subsets. Repertoires with fewer than 30,000 or more than 120,000 public chains were left out of co-occurrence clustering, as were five repertoires with anomalous nucleotide sharing. As stored in TCRdb, this immuneACCESS dataset retains in-frame rearrangements with V and J assigned. A fraction of the clones does not appear; measured against another copy, unresolved V genes explain less than half of the discrepancy, and the remainder lacks a known reason. The V and J calls and the clone size are those of that table, but D and trimming were determined from the DNA. The sample table shows approximately 220,000 clones, and less than 85% are seen once. Roughly 0.62% of the sample is taken by the ten largest.

Points the paper makes about the study in general: An association between a missense DCLRE1C variant and V-gene and J-gene trimming of TCR beta chains was found in a later genetic analysis and replicated in an independent cohort. In a later analysis, several top co-occurrence clusters were reported to appear linked to parvovirus B19, influenza, CMV and Epstein-Barr virus. Because counts were too low, roughly 17 rarely observed V segments, including chromosome 9 orphons, were left out of the earlier analysis of a few hundred of the donors. According to a later analysis, most CMV-associated TCR beta chains appeared to be HLA-restricted, and the HLA associations seemed to be driven largely by CMV exposure. Because some donors lacked HLA typing at each locus, the association tests relied only on the typed subset. Strong co-occurrence of HLA alleles, especially DR and DQ, made assigning TCR associations to individual alleles difficult. Because the 87-base-pair reads could not distinguish some IMGT-functional V segments, including TRBV6-2 and TRBV6-3, those segments were excluded. Roughly uniform sequencing depth across donors was assumed in presence/absence analyses, although this assumption may not hold. The study gave a list of under 200 TCR beta chains associated with cytomegalovirus. The classifier was reported to diagnose cytomegalovirus status with high specificity and sensitivity in both the original and validation cohorts. Linkage disequilibrium might explain the correlated functional status among segregating V segments, but an unknown experimental factor could not be excluded. Three of the identified cytomegalovirus-associated TCR beta chains were confirmed in vitro to be specific for cytomegalovirus antigens. CMV serostatus was the only immune exposure information available for the cohort. Compared with equally common non-associated chains, HLA-associated TCR beta chains in a later analysis were more clonally expanded and had lower generation probabilities. A later analysis found that TCR association rates varied across HLA loci, with DRB1 alleles showing the most associated TCRs and HLA-C alleles the fewest. Across donors, most TCR sequences were observed very rarely, whereas some public TCRs were present in many individuals. This cohort had only TCR beta chains sequenced, and the lack of alpha or paired-chain data limited which features could be detected. The authors suggested that the approach could potentially be extended to other disease states and immunological phenotypes. A later genetic analysis reported fewer N-insertions in productive TCRs among donors in an Asian-associated ancestry cluster than the roughly 640-donor mean. In an earlier analysis of around 600 of the donors, most TCR beta V segments were observed in productive rearrangements about 90% or about 30% of the time, broadly matching IMGT annotations. Specific HLA alleles were associated with 15,000 to 20,000 TCR beta sequences at a false discovery rate of 0.05 in a later analysis. A further reported finding was that TCR beta sequences accurately predicted the HLA-A and HLA-B alleles for most subjects in the first cohort. A cluster of highly shared sequence variants was judged likely to represent a technical artifact of the sequencing pipeline.

The cohort was made up of 650 to 700 healthy bone marrow donors. At the time of sampling, every cohort member was nominally healthy, though immune exposures that went unrecorded were likely present. The donor tested CMV seronegative and was one of the 352 seronegative cohort members. Each donor provided a peripheral blood sample, and peripheral blood mononuclear cells were used for TCR beta sequencing. The Qiagen DNeasy Blood Extraction Kit was used to extract genomic DNA from the blood cell samples. The sequencing sample was made of PBMCs. This TCR derives from a young man in good health and CMV-seronegative. The chain couples TRBV30 to TRBJ2-2; tentative D gene TRBD1, with 5 bases matching. Here is the DNA: TGTGCCTGGAGTGGGGGCTACACCGGGGAGCTGTTTTTT. This gives the protein CAWSGGYTGELFF.